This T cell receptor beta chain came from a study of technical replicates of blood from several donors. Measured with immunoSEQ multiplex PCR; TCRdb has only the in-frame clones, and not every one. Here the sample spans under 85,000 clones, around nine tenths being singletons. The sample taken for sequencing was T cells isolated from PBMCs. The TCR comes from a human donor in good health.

The CDR3 DNA sequence: TGTGCCAGCAGCAGCGACAGCGAAGTGAACACTGAAGCTTTCTTT. Protein sequence: CASSSDSEVNTEAFF. The chain carries TRBV5-4 and TRBJ1-1; D possibly corresponds to TRBD1 (5 bases). Trimming took off 4 bases at V and 0 bases at J, with 13 bases between the two ends. The germline V gene encodes CDR1 SGHNT and CDR2 YYREEE (reference sequence). This CDR3 has 15 residues.